The following is a T cell receptor (beta chain) sequence with its context. The specificity of this receptor is unknown. It has no much larger one-base neighbor in the sample; base qualities were not kept. The data were obtained in a study of blood T cell repertoires in COVID-19 (dated by TCRdb to 2019 to 2021). Concerning the study at large: Samples covering the acute and convalescent phases of COVID-19 were provided by collaborators in the United States, Italy and Spain. A de-identified subject ID, COVID-19 status, age in years and sex were almost always included in the sample metadata. The samples were drawn from two sources: the first 160 participants of the ongoing ImmuneRACE study, and approximately 1,300 subjects contributed by 6 global collaborators. Subjects who had been exposed to COVID-19, were actively infected with it, or had recovered from it provided the deeply sampled blood TCRbeta repertoires that made up the dataset. The prospective study material was composed of cDNA or gDNA derived from T cells, B-cell-depleted T cells, or PBMCs. The repertoires were made available in a free public database intended to serve as a resource for research on the immune response to SARS-CoV-2. Where available, HLA class I and class II types were obtained from metadata supplied by the sample provider rather than from assay-based typing. On the study overall, not on this receptor specifically: The quantity of clinical and demographic metadata differed by source and by participant and was supplied without curation.

There are 12 amino acids in the CDR3, from cysteine to phenylalanine inclusive. Just CDR3 DNA is preserved here, 36 bases in frame from base 1. CDR1 and CDR2, per the germline V gene, are MNHEY and SVGAGI. The trim is 6 bases for V and 5 bases for J, with a gap of 11 bases between the germline ends. Another Seattle source contributed samples from volunteer blood donors who had recovered from COVID-19. Whole blood was collected in K2EDTA tubes by collaborating institutions according to the institutions' own protocols. Collaborator samples were shipped for TCRbeta analysis as frozen whole blood, isolated PBMCs, or DNA extracted from either sample type. TCRbeta CDR3 regions were amplified from genomic DNA using the immunoSEQ Assay, a bias-controlled multiplex PCR. The original methods were these. Within the assay, amplification of reference gene primers was used to estimate how many nucleated cells each sample contained. To quantify the absolute abundance of each unique TCRbeta CDR3 rearrangement, sequence reads were collapsed and filtered. Productive Simpson clonality was computed per sample as the square root of Simpson's diversity index over productive rearrangements. TCRdb stores this immuneACCESS table with in-frame sequences only. Part of the clones is absent; in the studies checked, under half of the shortfall reflects unresolved V genes, and no reason is known for the rest. That table is the source of V, J and clone size, and D and trimming were worked out from the DNA. The sample contains 300,000 or so clones, roughly 90% of them found a single time. The ten largest account for about 6% of the sample.

The chain is assembled from TRBV6-5 and TRBJ2-7; the D gene is perhaps TRBD2, on 5 matching bases. The clonotype comes from a man aged 18 to 35 who had recovered from COVID-19. The sequenced material came from peripheral blood. The CDR3 is CASSLPGNEQYF. Read as DNA, the sequence is TGTGCCAGCAGCCTACCCGGGAACGAGCAGTACTTC.